The 12 T cell receptor delta chains below all came from one sample that was sequenced in a study of gamma-delta chains in newborns, infants, children. TCRdb used CATT to re-call clones from the reads. The data contain 4,500 to 6,000 delta-chain clones, about 3.5% of them singletons. Sequenced material: blood. The origin of the receptors is a child who was a newborn, infant or young child, either healthy, febrile or measles-vaccinated (not recorded which).

The CDR3 DNA reads TGTGCCCTGGGTCTGGGGGATAGTGGCAGGGACACCCGACAGATGTTTTTC. Its translation: CALGLGDSGRDTRQMFF. The rearrangement links TRDV3 to TRDJ3; 10 bases match TRDD3. Because TCRdb records no J gene, it was assigned here through a match of the DNA to germline. Germline V lookup: CDR1 TVYSNPD, CDR2 GDNSRS (reference sequence). V was pared by 5 bases and J by 5 bases, with 12 bases of the junction left unmatched. CDR3 length: 17 amino acids.

Notes on this clone: Germline is not matched at one junction end, which may reflect a read error. The chain has TRDV2 and TRDJ3; possibly TRDD3 for D (6 bases). Germline values: CDR1 GEAIGNYY, CDR2 EKD. CDR3 length equals 18 residues. The CDR3 spells CACDTLLGSSWDTRQTFF. CDR3 in DNA: TGTGCCTGTGACACCTTACTGGGAAGCTCCTGGGACACCCGACAGACGTTTTTC.

By sample fraction, this clone is medium-sized. The same CDR3 is also encoded by other DNA sequences in this sample. This chain joins TRDV2 and TRDJ3; D assignment may be TRDD2 or TRDD3 (6 bases each). CDR3 length: 17 amino acids. Germline V gene data show CDR1 as GEAIGNYY and CDR2 as EKD. V was shortened by 3 bases and J by 0 bases, with 11 bases between the two germline ends. The CDR3 bases are TGTGCCTGTGACCTCCTACTGGGCTCCTGGGACACCCGACAGATGTTTTTC. It translates to CACDLLLGSWDTRQMFF.

In its sample, this clone was seen a few times. A far larger clone lies a single base away; this is likely a read error. The genes are TRDV2 and TRDJ3; 9 bases line up with TRDD3. The V gene's germline CDR1 is GEAIGNYY and CDR2 EKD. This CDR3 comprises 17 residues. The trim removed 6 bases at V and 0 bases at J, leaving 5 bases unmatched. The CDR3 reads CACYYWGSSWDTRQMFF. CDR3 nucleotide sequence: TGTGCCTGTTACTACTGGGGGAGCTCCTGGGACACCCGACAGATGTTTTTC.

The V and J genes are TRDV2 and TRDJ3; no definite D call. The CDR3 covers 18 residues. Germline assignment: CDR1 GEAIGNYY and CDR2 EKD. V lost 0 bases to trimming and J lost 0 bases, with 11 bases between them. The CDR3 spells CACDTWVSSSWDTRQMFF. Here the CDR3 DNA reads TGTGCCTGTGACACCTGGGTATCAAGCTCCTGGGACACCCGACAGATGTTTTTC.

This chain uses TRDV2 with TRDJ3; 10 nucleotides line up with TRDD3. V gave up 0 bases and J gave up 1 base; unmatched junction bases: 11. There are 21 residues in the CDR3. Germline V gene lookup returns CDR1 GEAIGNYY and CDR2 EKD. The DNA for the CDR3 is TGTGCCTGTGACACCGTTGGGCAGGGGGATACGCGTTCCTGGGACACCCGACAGATGTTTTTC. Amino acid sequence: CACDTVGQGDTRSWDTRQMFF.

By sample share, this clone is medium-sized (0.01 to 0.1%). The V call is TRAV29/DV5, the J call TRDJ1; TRDD3 might be the D (6 bases). CDR1 is NSMFDY and CDR2 is ISSIKDK in the germline V gene. The CDR3 extends over 18 amino acids. V lost 0 bases and J lost 0, with 21 bases in between. The CDR3 coding sequence is TGTGCAGCAAGCGCGACTACCGGAGGGGGAGACTACACCGATAAACTCATCTTT. Its translation: CAASATTGGGDYTDKLIF. Based on the CDR3 plus reference TRAV29/DV5 and TRDJ1, the full variable domain is DQQVKQNSPSLSVQEGRISILNCDYTNSMFDYFLWYKKYPAEGPTFLISISSIKDKNEDGRFTVFLNKSAKHLSLHIVPSQPGDSAVYFCAASATTGGGDYTDKLIFGKGTRVTVEP.

As to this clone: Mismatch with germline at one junction end may stem from a read error. Different DNA sequences within this sample yield the same CDR3. The chain recombines TRDV2 with TRDJ1, with 7 bases identical to TRDD3. The CDR3 sequence is 14 residues long. Germline values: CDR1 GEAIGNYY, CDR2 EKD. For the CDR3, the DNA is TGTGCCCGTGACACGGGGGGATACACCGATAAACTCATCTTT. Protein product: CARDTGGYTDKLIF.

A few counts support this clone. Germline is not matched at one junction end, which may reflect a read error. CDR3 nucleotides: TGTGCCCGTGACACCGTTGGGGGATCCGATAAACTCATCTTT. Translated, it gives CARDTVGGSDKLIF. This chain connects TRDV2 to TRDJ1, with 8 bases aligning to TRDD3. Germline V gene lookup returns CDR1 GEAIGNYY and CDR2 EKD. This CDR3 is 14 amino acids long.

Relative to its sample, this clone is medium-sized. A much larger clone differs from this one at a single base, so this may be a read error. The chain carries TRDV2 and TRDJ3, with TRDD3 matching over 11 bases. Per the germline V gene, CDR1 is GEAIGNYY and CDR2 is EKD. This CDR3 region has 18 residues. The junction had 2 bases not matched to a gene; V was cut back by 0 bases and J by 2 bases. The CDR3 DNA sequence: TGTGCCTGTGACACCGCTGGGGGATACCCCTGGGACACCCGACAGATGTTTTTC. Protein: CACDTAGGYPWDTRQMFF.

This chain links TRDV2 with TRDJ3, with 9 bases identical to TRDD3. This CDR3 has 19 residues. With 3 bases clipped from V and 0 bases from J, the junction kept 8 bases outside the gene matches. CDR1 and CDR2 (germline): GEAIGNYY, EKD. Here the CDR3 reads CACDLVLGDSSWDTRQMFF. The CDR3 region has the DNA TGTGCCTGTGACTTAGTACTGGGGGACAGCTCCTGGGACACCCGACAGATGTTTTTC.

This clone counts as medium-sized (0.01 to 0.1%). One base away lies a much larger clone, so this may be a sequencing read error. Distinct nucleotide sequences in the sample also encode this CDR3. The chain has TRDV2 and TRDJ2, with 11 bases aligning to TRDD3. Germline V gene data show CDR1 as GEAIGNYY and CDR2 as EKD. V gave up 1 base and J gave up 0 bases; unmatched junction bases: 0. The CDR3 is 16 residues long. CDR3 amino acids: CACDTLGDTLTAQLFF. The CDR3 DNA reads as TGTGCCTGTGACACACTGGGGGATACTTTGACAGCACAACTCTTCTTT.